The 8 T cell receptor beta chains below all came from one sample that was sequenced in a study of neoadjuvant anti-PD-1 for oral cavity cancer. Clones were read by immunoSEQ multiplex PCR, and TCRdb kept only the in-frame ones, dropping some. The sample includes 75,000 or so clones, 84% of them seen just once. Material: PBMCs, obtained before nivolumab (anti-PD-1) treatment. These receptors were obtained from a person between 40 and 80 years old with oral cavity squamous cell carcinoma.

This chain uses TRBV28 with TRBJ2-1, with D uncertain. Trimming pared 6 bases from V and 9 bases from J, leaving 12 bases between. This CDR3 has 12 amino acids. Germline-derived CDR1 and CDR2 are MDHEN and SYDVKM. The CDR3 here is CASSRLSVEQFF. Here the CDR3 DNA reads TGTGCCAGCAGCCGCCTCTCTGTTGAGCAGTTCTTC.

This clone has a single count. V usage is TRBV7-6 and J usage is TRBJ2-2; TRBD1 agrees at 9 bases. The CDR3 extends over 16 amino acids. Germline V lookup: CDR1 SGHVS, CDR2 FNYEAQ. The V and J ends lost 0 bases and 5 bases, in that order; junction bases with no gene match: 4. The CDR3 region has the DNA TGTGCCAGCAGCTTAGCAGCCGGGACAGGGACCGGGGAGCTGTTTTTT. As protein: CASSLAAGTGTGELFF.

CDR3 in amino acids: CASRGTGGRNEQFF. The CDR3 DNA reads TGTGCCAGCAGAGGGACAGGGGGAAGGAATGAGCAGTTCTTC. The genes are TRBV6-6 and TRBJ2-1; 11 nucleotides align to TRBD1. The ends lost 6 bases at V and 7 bases at J; junction bases unmatched: 5. This CDR3 comprises 14 residues. Germline assignment: CDR1 MNHNY and CDR2 SVGAGI (reference sequence).

This CDR3 is CASSRLSGTSGRTGELFF. As DNA, the CDR3 is TGTGCCAGCAGCCGACTCTCGGGGACTAGCGGGCGGACCGGGGAGCTGTTTTTT. V is TRBV11-3 and J is TRBJ2-2; 12 nucleotides match TRBD2. Germline CDR1 SGHNT, CDR2 YENEEA. CDR3 length equals 18 residues. Trimming cost V 5 bases and J 5 bases; bases outside gene matches: 12.

The chain is built from TRBV9 and TRBJ2-3; 8 bases fit TRBD2. The CDR3 contains 15 residues. Germline trimming cut 3 bases from V and 4 bases from J; bases unmatched to any gene: 7. The V gene's germline CDR1 is SGDLS and CDR2 YYNGEE. The CDR3 loop is CASSGGSGRADTQYF. The CDR3 coding sequence is TGTGCCAGCAGCGGGGGATCCGGGAGGGCAGATACGCAGTATTTT. The full variable domain, with the rest looked up from reference TRBV9 and TRBJ2-3, is DSGVTQTPKHLITATGQRVTLRCSPRSGDLSVYWYQQSLDQGLQFLIQYYNGEERAKGNILERFSAQQFPDLHSELNLSSLELGDSALYFCASSGGSGRADTQYFGPGTRLTVL.

V gene TRBV6-4 combines with J gene TRBJ2-1, with TRBD2 matching 8 bases. Per the germline V gene, CDR1 is MRHNA and CDR2 is SNTAGT. The CDR3 runs to 15 residues. V was pared by 6 bases and J by 4 bases, with 8 bases of the junction left unmatched. The CDR3 DNA follows: TGTGCCAGCAGAGATAGCGGGGCGGAGTACAATGAGCAGTTCTTC. Encoded protein: CASRDSGAEYNEQFF.

CDR3 loop: CSVALVLANTGELFF. The CDR3 nucleotides read TGCAGCGTTGCATTGGTACTAGCGAACACCGGGGAGCTGTTTTTT. This sequence joins TRBV29-1 and TRBJ2-2, with D perhaps matching TRBD2 (5 bases). Germline V gives CDR1 SQVTM, CDR2 ANQGSEA. The CDR3 spans 15 residues. V dropped 4 bases and J dropped 0 bases, with 12 bases sitting between them.

This clone occurred once. The V gene is TRBV5-6, the J gene TRBJ2-5; 8 bases align to TRBD2. Germline loops: CDR1 SGHDT, CDR2 YYEEEE. V lost 2 bases, J lost 1 base, and 4 bases stayed unmatched. The CDR3 loop spans 15 amino acids. The CDR3 spells CASSFRLAGQETQYF. The CDR3, as DNA: TGTGCCAGCAGCTTCAGGCTAGCGGGCCAAGAGACCCAGTACTTC.